This is a list of T cell receptor beta chains from one sample in a study of blood T cell repertoires in COVID-19. Generated by immunoSEQ multiplex PCR, the TCRdb table keeps only in-frame clones and is missing some. The table records 150,000 or so clones, roughly 89% of them present only once. What was sequenced was peripheral blood. Every receptor here comes from a woman aged 50 to 65 with acute or convalescent COVID-19. CDR3s include the opening cysteine and the closing phenylalanine or tryptophan. D genes are given only for firm matches. Size values are once, few and many counts, or a class for expanded clones, and some rows have none.

d_gene	abundance	j_gene	v_gene	CDR3nt	CDR3aa
TRBD1	.	TRBJ1-6	TRBV6-6	TGTGCCAGCAGTCCCGGACAGGCGCGCTCGCGGGCCTCACCCCTCCACTTT	CASSPGQARSRASPLHF
.	.	TRBJ1-5	TRBV6-5	TGTGCCAGCATCCTAGGGGAACATCAGCCCCAGCATTTT	CASILGEHQPQHF
TRBD1	.	TRBJ1-2	TRBV5-6	TGTGCCAGCAGCCCGATCAGCGGGACAGGCTATGGCTACACCTTC	CASSPISGTGYGYTF
.	.	TRBJ1-6	TRBV30	TGTGCCTGGAGTGGGCCGGGACATCATAATTCACCCCTCCACTTT	CAWSGPGHHNSPLHF
.	.	TRBJ1-2	TRBV5-4	TGTGCCAGCAGCCCGGGGGCTGGGGAGGGGAACTATGGCTACACCTTC	CASSPGAGEGNYGYTF
.	once	TRBJ2-1	TRBV24-1	TGTGCCACCAGTGACACGGATGAGCAGTTCTTC	CATSDTDEQFF
.	.	TRBJ1-4	TRBV3-1/TRBV3-2	TGTGCCAGCAGCCTCCGGGGAGCAACTAATGAAAAACTGTTTTTT	CASSLRGATNEKLFF
.	once	TRBJ2-5	TRBV10-1	TGCGCCAGTTCAGGGGCCCAAGAGACCCAGTACTTC	CASSGAQETQYF
.	.	TRBJ1-3	TRBV2	TGTGCCAGCAGTGGGGGCATCCGAAACACCATATATTTT	CASSGGIRNTIYF
.	few	TRBJ1-1	TRBV2	TGTGCCAGCAAATTTGGGGCCCGGAGGGTCGCTGAAGCTTTCTTT	CASKFGARRVAEAFF
.	.	TRBJ1-4	TRBV6-5	TGTGCCTCCGATAGGGCAGGGCGGGGAGAAAAACTGTTTTTT	CASDRAGRGEKLFF
TRBD2	once	TRBJ2-1	TRBV5-4	TGTGCCAGCAGCTCCTTTAGCGGGGGGACCGTTGAGCAGTTCTTC	CASSSFSGGTVEQFF
.	.	TRBJ2-5	TRBV7-9	TGTGCCAGCAGCCGCGACAGGCGTGAAGAGACCCAGTACTTC	CASSRDRREETQYF
TRBD2	.	TRBJ2-7	TRBV6-2/TRBV6-3	TGTGCCAGCAGTTACTCGACCCAGGGTGGACTAGCGGGATTGTACGAGCAGTACTTC	CASSYSTQGGLAGLYEQYF
TRBD1	.	TRBJ1-1	TRBV18	TGTGCCAGCTCACCGGCGACAGGGGACACTGAAGCTTTCTTT	CASSPATGDTEAFF
TRBD1	.	TRBJ2-7	TRBV7-7	TGTGCCAGCAGTCCACAGGGGGTGGGGAACGAGCAGTACTTC	CASSPQGVGNEQYF
.	.	TRBJ2-1	TRBV24-1	TGTGCCACCAGTGATTCAACAGGGTCCAATGAGCAGTTCTTC	CATSDSTGSNEQFF
TRBD1	.	TRBJ1-1	TRBV19	TGTGCCAGTAGTATCGGGAACAGGGGAACTGAAGCTTTCTTT	CASSIGNRGTEAFF